The T cell receptor beta chain under discussion was sequenced for a study of PD-L1 blockade in urothelial cancer. The time point: pretreatment peripheral blood. Germline loops: CDR1 SGHNT, CDR2 YENEEA. V gave up 1 base and J gave up 8 bases, with 8 bases separating them. The CDR3 sequence is 12 residues long. Some clones are missing from TCRdb's copy, which holds only in-frame ones; the method was immunoSEQ multiplex PCR. The data hold around 79,000 clones, with around four fifths observed a single time. The chain links TRBV11-3 to TRBJ1-1; a possible D gene is TRBD1 (6 bases). The source of this sequence is a middle-aged man with urothelial cancer. Specimen: PBMCs, collected around atezolizumab (anti-PD-L1) treatment. CDR3 residues: CASSLATGEAFF. Here the CDR3 DNA reads TGTGCCAGCAGCTTAGCTACAGGGGAAGCTTTCTTT.